This T cell receptor (beta chain) was identified in a study of blood T cell repertoires in COVID-19. Whole-study context: There were acute and convalescent COVID-19 samples, and they came from the United States, Italy and Spain. PBMCs, B-cell-depleted T cells, or T cells provided the cDNA or gDNA that made up the material.

In the original analysis: The authors estimated nucleated cell counts from reference gene primer amplification. The repertoire was sequenced with immunoSEQ multiplex PCR; TCRdb's copy has only in-frame clones and lacks some. That table gives V, J and clone size, and the DNA gave D and trimming. The table shows under 80,000 clones, with 86% occurring only once. V was clipped by 6 bases and J by 6 bases; unmatched bases: 7. The CDR3 has 15 residues. Germline V gene data show CDR1 as MDHEN and CDR2 as SYDVKM. What was sequenced was peripheral blood. This TCR was recovered from a man in his sixties or seventies with active COVID-19. The chain is built from TRBV28 and TRBJ2-1, with 11 bases aligning to TRBD2. The CDR3 region has the DNA TGTGCCAGCAGCCCTAGGGGACTAGCGGCCAATGAGCAGTTCTTC. Protein product: CASSPRGLAANEQFF.